This TCR beta chain is drawn from a study of cytomegalovirus exposure and HLA in healthy donors (dated by TCRdb to 2016 to 2017). With respect to the entire study: According to a later analysis, one platform produced both the 120 validation repertoires and the 666 repertoires of the first cohort. The aim of the study was to test whether cataloging public T cell receptors could identify signatures of past pathogen exposure. Along with the approximately 700-subject first cohort, a separate validation cohort of over 90 different subjects was used. High-throughput TCR immunosequencing, statistical association of individual TCRs with disease status, and machine learning were combined to predict cytomegalovirus infection status.

CDR1 SGHKS and CDR2 YYEKEE are derived from the germline V gene (reference sequence). Counted from cysteine to phenylalanine, this CDR3 has 16 amino acids. The sequence is cut down to CDR3 DNA, 48 bases in frame from base 1. The junction carries 13 bases between V and J, which are trimmed by 1 base and 2 bases respectively. Regarding this clone: Its antigen target is currently unknown. There are no base qualities to consult, and no much larger clone falls within one base.

The full study reports these points: While some public TCRs were present in many individuals, most TCR sequences turned up only very rarely across donors. A total of fewer than 200 TCR beta chains were listed by the study as associated with cytomegalovirus. A later analysis lacked HLA typing for the validation cohort, so it scored co-occurrence in that cohort across all 120 repertoires. A few of the identified cytomegalovirus-associated TCR beta chains were confirmed in vitro to be specific for cytomegalovirus antigens. A later analysis found that TCRs clustered in the first cohort also tended to co-occur in the roughly 120 validation repertoires, with approximately 94% of cluster scores above 0. In both the original and validation cohorts, the classifier was reported to diagnose cytomegalovirus status with high specificity and sensitivity. The authors suggested that the approach could potentially be extended to other disease states and immunological phenotypes.

The donors were included in the validation cohort of 130 or so subjects, a group kept apart from the approximately 690-subject first cohort. The protocol used for the library was the immunoSEQ multiplex PCR assay. Per the original workflow: To diagnose cytomegalovirus status from the catalog of TCR beta chain sequences, a statistical classification framework was built. TCRdb limited this immuneACCESS table to in-frame rearrangements with V and J called. A share of clones is missing; checked studies link under half to unresolved V genes, and the rest is unexplained. V, J and clone size reflect that table, while D and trimming were determined from the DNA. The sample records approximately 150,000 clones, 86% of which are singletons. The ten largest account for less than 3% of the sample.

Sequenced input: PBMCs. This receptor was taken from a man between 18 and 35 years old in good health and CMV-seropositive. The V and J genes are TRBV5-5 and TRBJ2-4; the best D guess is TRBD1, with 7 bases matching. The nucleotide sequence is TGTGCCAGCAGCTTGTGGAGGGGGCAGTCCAAAAACATTCAGTACTTC. Its amino acids are CASSLWRGQSKNIQYF.